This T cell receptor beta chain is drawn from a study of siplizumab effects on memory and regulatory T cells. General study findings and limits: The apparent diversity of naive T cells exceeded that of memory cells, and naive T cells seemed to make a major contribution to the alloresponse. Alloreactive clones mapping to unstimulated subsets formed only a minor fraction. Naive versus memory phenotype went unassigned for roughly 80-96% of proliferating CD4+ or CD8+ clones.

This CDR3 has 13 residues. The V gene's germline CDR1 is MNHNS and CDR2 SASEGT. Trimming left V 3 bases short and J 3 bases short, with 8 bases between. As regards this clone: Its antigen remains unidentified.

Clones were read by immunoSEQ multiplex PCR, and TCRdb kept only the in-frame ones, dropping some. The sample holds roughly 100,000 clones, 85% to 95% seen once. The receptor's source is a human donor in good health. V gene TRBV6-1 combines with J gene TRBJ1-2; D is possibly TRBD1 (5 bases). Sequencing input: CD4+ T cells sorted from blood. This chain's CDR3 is CASSDRAHYGYTF. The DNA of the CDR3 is TGTGCCAGCAGTGACAGGGCCCACTATGGCTACACCTTC.